These 20 T cell receptor beta chains share one sample of origin, sequenced in a study of beta chain features in type 1 diabetes. Reverse transcribing all isolated RNA meant expressed TCRB transcripts were sequenced. Here immunoSEQ multiplex PCR was the method, and the copy in TCRdb shows in-frame clones only, minus some. Found here are under 900,000 clones, roughly 15% of them singletons; the top ten hold around 0.02%. Sequencing was done on a sample of naive CD4+ T cells from blood. The receptors were gathered from a young woman in good health.

This clone was counted a few times. The V and J genes are TRBV14 and TRBJ2-2, with D unclear. The CDR3 runs to 12 residues. V shed 1 base and J shed 8 bases, with 5 bases lying between them. Looked up from germline, CDR1 is SGHDN and CDR2 is FVKESK. DNA of the CDR3: TGTGCCAGCAGCCAAGTTAGTGGGGAGCTGTTTTTT. This translates into CASSQVSGELFF. Drawing the rest from reference TRBV14 and TRBJ2-2, the complete variable domain is EAGVTQFPSHSVIEKGQTVTLRCDPISGHDNLYWYRRVMGKEIKFLLHFVKESKQDESGMPNNRFLAERTGGTYSTLKVQPAELEDSGVYFCASSQVSGELFFGEGSRLTVL.

This clone was seen a handful of times. The genes are TRBV6-1 and TRBJ2-2, with D unclear. The CDR3 runs 18 residues. Looked up from germline, CDR1 is MNHNS and CDR2 is SASEGT. The V end lost 4 bases, the J end lost 0 bases, and 18 bases lay between the germline ends. The CDR3 DNA is TGTGCCAGCAGTGGGGCGAAGACTTCAACCGCGAACACCGGGGAGCTGTTTTTT. It is translated as CASSGAKTSTANTGELFF.

This rearrangement joins TRBV4-1 to TRBJ2-7; 11 bases fit TRBD1. The CDR3 has 16 amino acids. Trimming cost V 2 bases and J 4 bases; bases outside gene matches: 7. Germline CDR1 and CDR2: MGHRA and YSYEKL. The CDR3 is CASSQQPGQGVYEQYF. CDR3 bases: TGCGCCAGCAGCCAACAACCGGGACAGGGGGTTTACGAGCAGTACTTC.

The chain combines TRBV7-2 with TRBJ2-7; the D gene could be TRBD1 or TRBD2 (5 bases each). CDR1 is SGHTA and CDR2 is FQGNSA in the germline V gene. Trimming cost V 5 bases and J 5 bases, with 19 bases left between them. CDR3 length: 15 amino acids. For the CDR3, the DNA is TGTGCCAGCAGCCCACCAGGGACCAATCGGGACGAGCAGTACTTC. Its translation is CASSPPGTNRDEQYF.

This clone has only a few counts. Distinct nucleotide sequences in the sample also encode this CDR3. The chain has TRBV6-5 and TRBJ2-7, with TRBD1 matching 10 bases. J gave up 4 bases and V 2 bases, and 2 bases lay outside the gene matches. This CDR3 contains 14 residues. The germline CDR1 and CDR2 sequences are MNHEY and SVGAGI. As DNA, the CDR3 is TGTGCCAGCAGTTACGGGGACAGGGGATACGAGCAGTACTTC. It yields the protein CASSYGDRGYEQYF.

This clone was counted between two and nine times. The chain joins TRBV15 to TRBJ2-5; tentative D call: TRBD1 (5 bases). TRBJ2-7 explains the end of the DNA better; the J call may be wrong. Germline CDR1 reads LNHNV; CDR2 reads YYDKDF (reference sequence). The CDR3 extends over 15 amino acids. The CDR3 DNA reads TGTGCCACCAGCACGGACATCGCTAGAATCTACGAGCAGTACTTC. Its protein product is CATSTDIARIYEQYF.

The chain couples TRBV7-3 to TRBJ2-3; no clear D gene. The V gene's germline CDR1 is SGHTA and CDR2 FQGTGA. Trimming removed 5 bases at V and 6 bases at J, with 12 bases between. This CDR3 has 13 amino acids. The CDR3 spells CASSLRTSDTQYF. The CDR3 DNA reads as TGTGCCAGCAGCCTCAGGACCAGCGATACGCAGTATTTT.

A few counts support this clone. The V gene is TRBV4-2, the J gene TRBJ1-4, with D perhaps matching TRBD1 (5 bases). V was shortened by 7 bases and J by 3 bases, with 12 bases between the two germline ends. In germline, CDR1 is LGHNA, CDR2 YNFKEQ. This CDR3 contains 14 residues. The CDR3: CASTGGGANEKLFF. DNA for the CDR3: TGTGCCAGCACCGGCGGGGGGGCTAATGAAAAACTGTTTTTT.

The rearrangement joins TRBV6-4 to TRBJ2-7, with D uncertain. V dropped 8 bases and J dropped 3 bases, with 20 bases sitting between them. The CDR3 has 15 amino acids. Germline V gene data show CDR1 as MRHNA and CDR2 as SNTAGT. The CDR3 DNA follows: TGTGCCAGCCTCCGGGCGAGGCCCCCCTTCTACGAGCAGTACTTC. It translates to CASLRARPPFYEQYF.

This clone came up a few times. The genes are TRBV15 and TRBJ2-1; D is ambiguous. This CDR3 comprises 13 residues. Germline lookup yields CDR1 LNHNV and CDR2 YYDKDF (reference sequence). Trimming left V 4 bases short and J 5 bases short, with 9 bases between. The CDR3 DNA reads as TGTGCCACCAGCACCCCTGTCCACAATGAGCAGTTCTTC. It encodes CATSTPVHNEQFF.

The V call is TRBV5-6, the J call TRBJ2-2, with 14 bases identical to TRBD2. CDR1 is SGHDT and CDR2 is YYEEEE in the germline V gene. The CDR3 length is 18 residues. Trimming cost V 3 bases and J 5 bases; bases outside gene matches: 9. CDR3 residues: CASSSGTSGGRPTGELFF. The CDR3 DNA is TGTGCCAGCAGCTCCGGGACTAGCGGGGGACGCCCAACCGGGGAGCTGTTTTTT.

The V and J genes are TRBV28 and TRBJ2-5, with D possibly being TRBD2 (6 bases). From germline, CDR1 is MDHEN and CDR2 SYDVKM. V lost 3 bases to trimming and J lost 3 bases, with 14 bases between them. The CDR3 covers 15 residues. The CDR3 spells CASSFSGAAEETQYF. The CDR3 region has the DNA TGTGCCAGCAGTTTTAGCGGAGCGGCGGAAGAGACCCAGTACTTC.

The rearrangement links TRBV28 to TRBJ2-1; 10 nucleotides match TRBD1. The CDR3 covers 13 residues. V was pared by 6 bases and J by 8 bases, with 4 bases of the junction left unmatched. Germline V gives CDR1 MDHEN, CDR2 SYDVKM. The CDR3 is CASRLTGGYEQFF. CDR3 DNA: TGTGCCAGCAGGCTGACAGGGGGCTATGAGCAGTTCTTC.

The table lists this clone with a few counts. V and J are TRBV9 and TRBJ2-5; maybe TRBD2 (6 bases). This CDR3 region has 15 residues. Germline lookup yields CDR1 SGDLS and CDR2 YYNGEE. V gave up 4 bases and J gave up 5 bases, with 18 bases separating them. CDR3 in DNA: TGTGCCAGCAGCCCAACCATGGAGGGGTGGGAGACCCAGTACTTC. Translation: CASSPTMEGWETQYF.

This clone came up a few times. The V and J genes are TRBV6-6 and TRBJ2-7; D remains ambiguous. With 4 bases removed from V and 2 bases from J, the gap between germline ends came to 6 bases. The V gene's germline CDR1 is MNHNY and CDR2 SVGAGI (reference sequence). The CDR3 consists of 12 residues. CDR3 nucleotides: TGTGCCAGCAGTTTATTAGCCTACGAGCAGTACTTC. Translation: CASSLLAYEQYF.

The chain joins TRBV28 to TRBJ1-2, with 7 bases that match TRBD1. The V and J ends lost 5 bases and 6 bases, in that order; junction bases with no gene match: 12. The CDR3 runs to 15 residues. Germline CDR1 MDHEN, CDR2 SYDVKM. DNA for the CDR3: TGTGCCAGCAGTCGGGACCCGACAGGGTTCCATGGCTACACCTTC. Translating gives CASSRDPTGFHGYTF.

As to this clone: Other DNA sequences in this sample translate to the same CDR3. The rearrangement uses TRBV4-3 and TRBJ1-5; D is unresolved. The ends were cut back, 0 bases at V and 4 bases at J, with 7 bases in the middle. This CDR3 region has 14 residues. CDR1 and CDR2 from the germline V gene are LGHNA and YSLEER. The CDR3 sequence is CASSQDTSNQPQHF. The CDR3 DNA reads as TGCGCCAGCAGCCAAGATACCTCAAATCAGCCCCAGCATTTT.

The genes are TRBV6-6 and TRBJ1-1; D uncertain. V dropped 2 bases and J dropped 0 bases, with 10 bases sitting between them. CDR1 is MNHNY and CDR2 is SVGAGI in the germline V gene (reference sequence). The CDR3 loop spans 15 amino acids. The CDR3 protein is CASSYGPGMNTEAFF. The CDR3 DNA is TGTGCCAGCAGTTACGGTCCAGGCATGAACACTGAAGCTTTCTTT.

This chain links TRBV7-9 with TRBJ1-2, with D hard to call. Trimming stripped 1 base from V and 5 bases from J, with 8 bases between. From germline, CDR1 is SEHNR and CDR2 FQNEAQ (reference sequence). The CDR3 length is 13 residues. CDR3 DNA: TGTGCCAGCAGCTTAGAAATCGGGTATGGCTACACCTTC. Translation: CASSLEIGYGYTF.

The rearrangement joins TRBV10-3 to TRBJ2-1; 10 bases agree with TRBD2. Unmatched junction bases numbered 2, after V lost 4 bases and J lost 5 bases. Germline values: CDR1 ENHRY, CDR2 SYGVKD. CDR3 length equals 14 residues. CDR3 region: CAISGTSGDNEQFF. For the CDR3, the DNA is TGTGCCATCAGTGGGACTAGCGGCGACAATGAGCAGTTCTTC.